Each of the 25 T cell receptor beta chains below was sequenced from the same sample in a study of blood T cells in healthy people across ages. A sample-barcoded 5' primer and a J-beta primer mix were used in a second PCR of about 7 to 11 cycles. TCRdb processed the 5' RACE reads anew with MiXCR; each CDR3 protein has one entry. The sample yields 1.5 million to 2 million distinct CDR3 sequences, roughly 52% seen once. Sequenced sample: blood. These receptors all stem from a middle-aged woman in good health.

The chain is built from TRBV6-1 and TRBJ2-7, with a weak D call TRBD2 (5 bases). Germline V gene data show CDR1 as MNHNS and CDR2 as SASEGT. The CDR3 spans 14 residues. Trimming took 4 bases from V and 3 from J, leaving 13 bases between them. The CDR3 loop is CASSAADGGYEQYF. CDR3 nucleotides: TGTGCCAGCAGTGCGGCTGACGGAGGCTACGAGCAGTACTTC.

The chain carries TRBV10-3 and TRBJ2-1, with a tentative D call TRBD1 (5 bases). The CDR3 sequence is 15 residues long. Germline V lookup: CDR1 ENHRY, CDR2 SYGVKD. Trimming removed 0 bases at V and 7 bases at J, with 13 bases between. In DNA form, the CDR3 reads TGTGCCATCAGTGAGTCTACAGGCCCAGGGAATGAGCAGTTCTTC. It specifies CAISESTGPGNEQFF.

This clonotype turned up a few times. DNA for the CDR3: TGTGCCAGCAGTTGGTTGAGTGGAGGGGCGGGCTCTGGGGCCAACGTCCTGACTTTC. Translating gives CASSWLSGGAGSGANVLTF. The chain has TRBV7-2 and TRBJ2-6, with D tentatively TRBD2 (6 bases). With 6 bases removed from V and 0 bases from J, the gap between germline ends came to 21 bases. The CDR3 sequence is 19 residues long. CDR1 is SGHTA and CDR2 is FQGNSA in the germline V gene.

The V and J genes are TRBV7-9 and TRBJ1-1; D remains unclear. The V gene's germline CDR1 is SEHNR and CDR2 FQNEAQ (reference sequence). The CDR3 spans 15 residues. V was clipped by 1 base and J by 5 bases, with 14 bases between them. In DNA form, the CDR3 reads TGTGCCAGCAGCTTAGGAGACACTAGGGTAACTGAAGCTTTCTTT. Translated: CASSLGDTRVTEAFF.

This clonotype has only a few counts. The chain is built from TRBV3-1 and TRBJ2-7; a possible D gene is TRBD1 (6 bases). Near its end, the DNA agrees better with TRBJ2-5, so the J call may be wrong. CDR3 size: 17 residues. CDR1 is LGHDT and CDR2 is YNNKEL in the germline V gene (reference sequence). As DNA, the CDR3 is TGTGCCAGCAGCCAAGATCCCTTACAGGGAGTACGAGAGACCCAGTACTTC. Encoded protein: CASSQDPLQGVRETQYF.

As to this clonotype: The junction and the germline gene differ at one end; a read error may be behind it. The chain joins TRBV5-1 to TRBJ1-4; D gene uncertain. The CDR3 is 16 amino acids. Germline loops: CDR1 SGHRS, CDR2 YFSETQ. The CDR3 DNA sequence: TGCGCCAGCAGCTTGGTCGGGTCTTCGGGTGGAGAAAAACCGTTTTTT. Amino acid sequence: CASSLVGSSGGEKPFF.

The rearrangement joins TRBV5-1 to TRBJ2-1; D is perhaps TRBD1 or TRBD2 (5 bases each). The J call is uncertain, as TRBJ2-7 better fits the DNA end. The CDR3 has 14 amino acids. Germline-derived CDR1 and CDR2 are SGHRS and YFSETQ. CDR3 bases: TGCGCCAGCAGCTTCCAGGGAGAGTACAATGAGCAGTACTTC. Translation: CASSFQGEYNEQYF.

This chain joins TRBV20-1 and TRBJ2-1; the match to TRBD2 covers 8 bases. There are 12 residues in the CDR3. CDR1 is DFQATT, CDR2 SNEGSKA, per germline (reference sequence). After removal of 7 bases from V and 8 bases from J, the junction contained 7 bases not matched to a gene. CDR3 sequence: CSVRGGPHEQFF. The DNA of the CDR3 is TGCAGTGTCCGGGGGGGCCCCCATGAGCAGTTCTTC.

This clonotype was counted between two and nine times. Relative to the germline gene, one junction end is altered; a read error may explain this. V is TRBV6-2 or TRBV6-3 and J is TRBJ2-5, with TRBD1 identical over 9 bases. This CDR3 has 15 residues. Germline-derived CDR1 and CDR2 are MNHEY and SVGEGT. CDR3 loop: CASSYGDRVPETQYF. Written as DNA, the CDR3 is TGTGCCAGCAGTTACGGGGACAGGGTCCCAGAGACTCAGTACTTC.

This clonotype came up a few times. The chain joins TRBV27 to TRBJ2-5; tentatively, D is TRBD2 (5 bases). The J call may be in error: the DNA end matches TRBJ2-7 better. CDR3 length: 14 residues. CDR1 MNHEY and CDR2 SMNVEV come from the germline V gene (reference sequence). CDR3 sequence (DNA): TGTGCCAGCAGTTTATACGGACTTCTATACGAGCAGTACTTC. As protein: CASSLYGLLYEQYF.

The chain links TRBV4-2 to TRBJ2-6; 8 nucleotides match TRBD1. V was pared by 0 bases and J by 2 bases, with 3 bases of the junction left unmatched. CDR3 size: 17 residues. CDR1 and CDR2 (germline): LGHNA, YNFKEQ. CDR3 sequence reads: CASSQDQGATGANVLTF. CDR3 nucleotide sequence: TGTGCCAGCAGCCAAGATCAGGGGGCTACTGGGGCCAACGTCCTGACTTTC.

The chain combines TRBV6-6 with TRBJ2-4, with 9 nucleotides matching TRBD1. V shed 6 bases and J 8 bases; nucleotides not matched to a gene: 11. CDR1 is MNHNY, CDR2 SVGAGI, per germline (reference sequence). CDR3 length equals 15 residues. The CDR3 DNA sequence: TGTGCCAGCAGCCGGACCGGGACAGGGCAGTACATTCAGTACTTC. It specifies CASSRTGTGQYIQYF.

This clonotype was counted between two and nine times. The chain joins TRBV7-2 to TRBJ2-3; D is unclear. Trimming took 5 bases from V and 3 from J, leaving 6 bases between them. CDR1 is SGHTA, CDR2 FQGNSA, per germline. The CDR3 covers 12 residues. CDR3 residues: CASSIYTDTQYF. DNA of the CDR3: TGTGCCAGCAGCATTTATACAGATACGCAGTATTTT. Looking up the rest from reference TRBV7-2 and TRBJ2-3 gives the full variable domain: GAGVSQSPSNKVTEKGKDVELRCDPISGHTALYWYRQSLGQGLEFLIYFQGNSAPDKSGLPSDRFSAERTGGSVSTLTIQRTQQEDSAVYLCASSIYTDTQYFGPGTRLTVL.

This clonotype appeared a few times. V is TRBV7-2 and J is TRBJ2-7, with 8 positions matching TRBD2. J gave up 1 base and V 3 bases, and 8 bases lay outside the gene matches. This CDR3 region has 16 residues. CDR1 and CDR2 from the germline V gene are SGHTA and FQGNSA. CDR3 DNA: TGTGCCAGCAGCTTCTTCCCAGCGGGGGAGTCCTACGAGCAGTACTTC. This sequence encodes CASSFFPAGESYEQYF. Variable domain in full (rest from reference TRBV7-2 and TRBJ2-7): GAGVSQSPSNKVTEKGKDVELRCDPISGHTALYWYRQSLGQGLEFLIYFQGNSAPDKSGLPSDRFSAERTGGSVSTLTIQRTQQEDSAVYLCASSFFPAGESYEQYFGPGTRLTVT.

V and J are TRBV4-1 and TRBJ1-4; a weak D match, TRBD1 (6 bases). CDR1 MGHRA and CDR2 YSYEKL come from the germline V gene. The CDR3 has 16 amino acids. V was trimmed by 4 bases and J by 0 bases, leaving 12 bases between them. The CDR3 bases are TGCGCCAGCAGCCTGGGACAAGTAGCAACTAATGAAAAACTGTTTTTT. Translation gives CASSLGQVATNEKLFF.

CDR3 amino acids: CASSETGRSPLHF. The DNA for the CDR3 is TGCGCCAGCAGCGAGACAGGGCGCTCACCCCTCCACTTT. This chain joins TRBV5-1 and TRBJ1-6, with TRBD1 matching 7 bases. V lost 4 bases, J lost 10 bases, and 5 bases stayed unmatched. The germline CDR1 and CDR2 sequences are SGHRS and YFSETQ. CDR3 length equals 13 residues.

This clonotype has at least ten counts. The CDR3: CASSQGFEQYF. In nucleotides, the CDR3 is TGTGCCAGCAGCCAGGGCTTTGAGCAGTACTTC. The genes are TRBV4-2 and TRBJ2-7; D remains ambiguous. The ends were cut back, 3 bases at V and 7 bases at J, with 7 bases in the middle. Germline assignment: CDR1 LGHNA and CDR2 YNFKEQ. The CDR3 has 11 residues.

Only one count was recorded for this clonotype. The chain has TRBV7-9 and TRBJ1-1; 8 bases are shared with TRBD1. Germline V gene lookup returns CDR1 SEHNR and CDR2 FQNEAQ (reference sequence). The CDR3 is 13 residues long. Trimming cost V 5 bases and J 5 bases; bases outside gene matches: 4. CDR3 in amino acids: CASSADRGTEAFF. The CDR3 nucleotides are TGTGCCAGCAGCGCCGACAGGGGTACTGAAGCTTTCTTT.

V is TRBV7-2 and J is TRBJ2-6, with D perhaps given as TRBD1 or TRBD2 (5 bases each). Germline values: CDR1 SGHTA, CDR2 FQGNSA. The length of the CDR3 is 15 residues. Trimming removed 6 bases at V and 0 bases at J, with 9 bases between. The CDR3 reads CASRGVASGANVLTF. In DNA, the CDR3 is TGTGCCAGCAGGGGGGTGGCCTCTGGGGCCAACGTCCTGACTTTC.

As regards this clonotype: One end of the junction fails to match germline, which may point to a read error. V is TRBV4-1 and J is TRBJ2-7; 9 bases agree with TRBD2. CDR3 length: 14 amino acids. Germline-derived CDR1 and CDR2 are MGHRA and YSYEKL. The CDR3 bases are TGCGCCAGCAGCCCCGGGGGACTAGCTTACGCGCAGTACTTC. Translating gives CASSPGGLAYAQYF.

This clonotype has only a few counts. This chain connects TRBV5-6 to TRBJ2-1; maybe TRBD1 (6 bases). CDR1 and CDR2 from the germline V gene are SGHDT and YYEEEE. Trimming stripped 4 bases from V and 0 bases from J, with 14 bases between. This CDR3 comprises 16 residues. This CDR3 reads CASSPGQGHSYNEQFF. Written as DNA, the CDR3 is TGTGCCAGCAGCCCCGGTCAGGGACACTCCTACAATGAGCAGTTCTTC.

The chain is built from TRBV6-5 and TRBJ2-5; no clear D. Germline V gene lookup returns CDR1 MNHEY and CDR2 SVGAGI. Trimming left V 6 bases short and J 2 bases short, with 10 bases between. The CDR3 extends over 13 amino acids. The CDR3 spells CASSPNNQETQYF. CDR3 sequence (DNA): TGTGCCAGCAGCCCTAACAATCAAGAGACCCAGTACTTC.

This clonotype was recorded a few times. The genes are TRBV27 and TRBJ2-2; 9 bases fit TRBD2. Germline V gene sequence: CDR1 MNHEY, CDR2 SMNVEV (reference sequence). The CDR3 runs to 16 residues. After removal of 5 bases from V and 3 bases from J, the junction contained 7 bases not matched to a gene. CDR3 DNA sequence: TGTGCCAGCAGTCCCTGGACTAGCGCCGACACCGGGGAGCTGTTTTTT. Translating gives CASSPWTSADTGELFF.

V gene TRBV7-9 combines with J gene TRBJ2-7, with D tentatively TRBD1 (6 bases). Germline V CDR1 and CDR2: SEHNR, FQNEAQ (reference sequence). Trimming pared 0 bases from V and 5 bases from J, leaving 14 bases between. The CDR3 is 15 amino acids. The CDR3 here is CASSLAGHLINEQYF. In DNA, the CDR3 is TGTGCCAGCAGCTTAGCGGGACATCTCATTAACGAGCAGTACTTC. Complete variable domain (other parts from reference TRBV7-9 and TRBJ2-7): DTGVSQNPRHKITKRGQNVTFRCDPISEHNRLYWYRQTLGQGPEFLTYFQNEAQLEKSRLLSDRFSAERPKGSFSTLEIQRTEQGDSAMYLCASSLAGHLINEQYFGPGTRLTVT.

This clonotype was detected only a few times. CDR3 sequence reads: CAISESGGQNTEAFF. CDR3 sequence (DNA): TGTGCCATCAGTGAGTCTGGGGGGCAGAACACTGAAGCTTTCTTT. The chain is built from TRBV10-3 and TRBJ1-1; a possible D gene is TRBD1 (6 bases). V was shortened by 0 bases and J by 1 base, with 9 bases between the two germline ends. The CDR3 spans 15 residues. Germline V gives CDR1 ENHRY, CDR2 SYGVKD.